Following are 30 T cell receptor beta chains from one sample sequenced in a study of identical twins. TCRdb re-called the 5' RACE reads with MiXCR, one entry per CDR3 protein. This sample has hundreds of thousands of distinct CDR3 sequences, with 9% to 15% found just once. This sample was also put to use in a study of yellow fever vaccine responses in identical twins.

Sequenced material: CD8+ T cells sorted from blood. The receptors stem from a woman younger than 35 in good health.

In its sample, this clonotype was seen a few times. V gene TRBV20-1 combines with J gene TRBJ2-3; D is unclear. Trimming took off 6 bases at V and 2 bases at J, with 15 bases between the two ends. Germline CDR1 reads DFQATT; CDR2 reads SNEGSKA (reference sequence). The CDR3 consists of 14 residues. DNA for the CDR3: TGCAGTGCCACAACCACCGGTGTCACAGATACGCAGTATTTT. Translating gives CSATTTGVTDTQYF.

The chain joins TRBV28 to TRBJ2-7; D is possibly TRBD1 or TRBD2 (5 bases each). The CDR3 extends over 14 amino acids. The V gene lost 7 bases and the J gene lost 5 bases, with 18 bases spanning the gap. CDR1 and CDR2 from the germline V gene are MDHEN and SYDVKM. For the CDR3, the DNA is TGTGCCAGCACCGGGGACGTTCGGGCGCACGAGCAGTACGTC. It is translated as CASTGDVRAHEQYV.

The V call is TRBV7-9, the J call TRBJ2-1, with D possibly matching TRBD2 (5 bases). CDR3 length equals 15 residues. CDR1 and CDR2 from the germline V gene are SEHNR and FQNEAQ (reference sequence). With 3 bases removed from V and 4 bases from J, the gap between germline ends came to 13 bases. The DNA for the CDR3 is TGTGCCAGCAGCTTCGAGGCGGGTGCATACAATGAGCAGTTCTTC. Protein: CASSFEAGAYNEQFF.

In its sample, this clonotype was seen a few times. V is TRBV27 and J is TRBJ2-3, with 10 bases aligning to TRBD2. Germline trimming cut 5 bases from V and 6 bases from J; bases unmatched to any gene: 11. The CDR3 extends over 16 amino acids. Germline V gives CDR1 MNHEY, CDR2 SMNVEV (reference sequence). The CDR3 spells CASSLQLAGLEDTQYF. For the CDR3, the DNA is TGTGCCAGCAGTCTCCAACTAGCGGGGCTGGAGGATACGCAGTATTTT.

This clonotype showed up just a few times. The rearrangement links TRBV28 to TRBJ1-1; a possible D gene is TRBD1 (6 bases). The CDR3 consists of 16 residues. Trimming took off 1 base at V and 2 bases at J, with 14 bases between the two ends. Germline lookup yields CDR1 MDHEN and CDR2 SYDVKM. The CDR3 nucleotides read TGTGCCAGCAGTTTATATCCAGGGGTGGGTAACACTGAAGCTTTCTTT. It encodes CASSLYPGVGNTEAFF.

In its sample, this clonotype was seen many times. This rearrangement joins TRBV11-2 to TRBJ2-2; the D is unclear. This CDR3 contains 16 residues. CDR1 SGHAT and CDR2 FQNNGV come from the germline V gene. Trimming pared 5 bases from V and 2 bases from J, leaving 15 bases between. CDR3 protein: CASSAGARGNTGELFF. CDR3 sequence (DNA): TGTGCCAGCAGCGCCGGAGCCAGAGGAAACACCGGGGAGCTGTTTTTT.

This sequence joins TRBV11-2 and TRBJ2-1; D might be TRBD2 (5 bases). V dropped 1 base and J dropped 10 bases, with 8 bases sitting between them. Per germline, CDR1 SGHAT and CDR2 FQNNGV. The CDR3 sequence is 12 residues long. CDR3 coding DNA: TGTGCCAGCAGCTTAGTTCCGGGGGAGCAGTTCTTC. This translates into CASSLVPGEQFF.

This clonotype was detected a few times. The V and J genes are TRBV15 and TRBJ1-4; TRBD1 matches 8 bases. CDR3 length: 16 residues. CDR1 and CDR2 from the germline V gene are LNHNV and YYDKDF (reference sequence). J gave up 3 bases and V 6 bases, and 9 bases lay outside the gene matches. DNA of the CDR3: TGTGCCACCAGGAAACGACAGGGGATCTCTAATGAAAAACTGTTTTTT. Its translation: CATRKRQGISNEKLFF.

The chain carries TRBV25-1 and TRBJ2-1; TRBD2 aligns across 11 bases. The CDR3 runs 18 residues. V shed 1 base, J shed 6 bases, and the junction held 11 bases outside the gene matches. Germline assignment: CDR1 MGHDK and CDR2 SYGVNS. DNA for the CDR3: TGTGCCAGCAGTGAATCGGGACTAGCGGTAACATTTGGCAATGAGCAGTTCTTC. Translated, it gives CASSESGLAVTFGNEQFF.

This chain links TRBV4-2 with TRBJ2-3; a possible D gene is TRBD1 (5 bases). This CDR3 has 14 residues. Germline CDR1 reads LGHNA; CDR2 reads YNFKEQ. Trimming left V 0 bases short and J 6 bases short, with 10 bases between. The CDR3 nucleotides read TGTGCCAGCAGCCAAGAGGGGCTCGTCGATACGCAGTATTTT. Protein: CASSQEGLVDTQYF.

This clonotype has more than one count but fewer than ten. The chain carries TRBV29-1 and TRBJ1-1; D is unresolved. CDR1 is SQVTM and CDR2 is ANQGSEA in the germline V gene. The ends were cut back, 5 bases at V and 4 bases at J, with 26 bases in the middle. The CDR3 spans 17 residues. The CDR3 nucleotides read TGCAGCGTTATTTTCCTAGAGGCCAGATCATTGGTCACTGAAGCTTTCTTT. It codes for CSVIFLEARSLVTEAFF.

This chain joins TRBV4-1 and TRBJ1-4, with no clear D. The V end was cut by 1 base, the J end by 0 bases, with 15 bases between. Germline V CDR1 and CDR2: MGHRA, YSYEKL. The CDR3 contains 18 residues. CDR3 in amino acids: CASSQALPKATTNEKLFF. The DNA for the CDR3 is TGCGCCAGCAGCCAAGCCCTGCCGAAGGCAACAACTAATGAAAAACTGTTTTTT.

This clonotype was seen more than once but under ten times. The CDR3 here is CAGSRPNTGELFF. In DNA form, the CDR3 reads TGTGCCGGAAGTCGACCTAACACCGGGGAGCTGTTTTTT. The gene calls are TRBV7-9 and TRBJ2-2; D gene ambiguous. The germline gives CDR1 SEHNR, CDR2 FQNEAQ (reference sequence). V shed 11 bases and J shed 2 bases, with 12 bases lying between them. CDR3 length: 13 residues. Drawing the rest from reference TRBV7-9 and TRBJ2-2, the complete variable domain is DTGVSQNPRHKITKRGQNVTFRCDPISEHNRLYWYRQTLGQGPEFLTYFQNEAQLEKSRLLSDRFSAERPKGSFSTLEIQRTEQGDSAMYLCAGSRPNTGELFFGEGSRLTVL.

V and J are TRBV7-7 and TRBJ2-5; D is ambiguous. Trimming pared 5 bases from V and 5 bases from J, leaving 12 bases between. This CDR3 has 13 residues. Germline V gives CDR1 SSHAT, CDR2 FNYEAQ (reference sequence). The CDR3: CASSAFNKETQYF. CDR3 in DNA: TGTGCCAGCAGCGCCTTTAATAAGGAGACCCAGTACTTC.

This clonotype showed up just a few times. The J gene is TRBJ2-1, the V gene TRBV4-1; no reliable D call. The CDR3 consists of 15 residues. The germline V and J ends were trimmed by 4 bases and 0 bases, with 10 bases remaining between them. Germline assignment: CDR1 MGHRA and CDR2 YSYEKL. CDR3 bases: TGCGCCAGCAGCCGACCTACGAGCTCCTACAATGAGCAGTTCTTC. Its protein is CASSRPTSSYNEQFF.

The rearrangement links TRBV7-3 to TRBJ2-3; D remains ambiguous. The CDR3 loop spans 14 amino acids. Germline lookup yields CDR1 SGHTA and CDR2 FQGTGA. The V end lost 1 base, the J end lost 4 bases, and 9 bases lay between the germline ends. As DNA, the CDR3 is TGTGCCAGCAGCTTAATCGGCTCAGCAGATACGCAGTATTTT. Translating it yields CASSLIGSADTQYF.

This clonotype was found many times. The CDR3 bases are TGTGCCAGCAGCCTCCGGGACAGGTCTAATGAGCAGTTCTTC. It is translated as CASSLRDRSNEQFF. The V and J genes are TRBV3-1 and TRBJ2-1; 8 bases line up with TRBD1. The CDR3 consists of 14 residues. The germline V gene has CDR1 LGHDT and CDR2 YNNKEL (reference sequence). J lost 7 bases, V lost 4 bases, and 6 bases had no gene match.

In this sample, this clonotype turned up a few times. The CDR3 region is CSVDGGCFTEAFF. The CDR3 DNA is TGCAGCGTTGACGGGGGCTGTTTCACTGAAGCTTTCTTT. The chain joins TRBV29-1 to TRBJ1-1; D may be TRBD1 (6 bases). The germline V gene has CDR1 SQVTM and CDR2 ANQGSEA. The ends were cut back, 3 bases at V and 4 bases at J, with 12 bases in the middle. The CDR3 length is 13 residues.

A few counts support this clonotype. J is TRBJ1-4 and V is TRBV9; D possibly corresponds to TRBD1 (5 bases). The germline V gene encodes CDR1 SGDLS and CDR2 YYNGEE. This CDR3 is 18 amino acids long. The V end was cut by 4 bases, the J end by 3 bases, with 22 bases between. CDR3 in amino acids: CASSPPPRDGGSNEKLFF. The CDR3 coding sequence is TGTGCCAGCAGCCCCCCCCCGAGGGACGGAGGATCTAATGAAAAACTGTTTTTT.

The chain combines TRBV3-1 with TRBJ2-1; tentative D call: TRBD2 (6 bases). Trimming cost V 4 bases and J 9 bases, with 16 bases left between them. This CDR3 is 14 amino acids long. Germline loops: CDR1 LGHDT, CDR2 YNNKEL (reference sequence). CDR3 protein: CASSPGDLGFEQFF. DNA for the CDR3: TGTGCCAGCAGCCCGGGGGACCTAGGCTTTGAGCAGTTCTTC.

This clonotype was picked up a small number of times. V gene TRBV5-6 combines with J gene TRBJ2-7; 10 bases line up with TRBD2. The CDR3 totals 14 residues. CDR1 and CDR2 from the germline V gene are SGHDT and YYEEEE. The V gene end was trimmed by 3 bases and the J gene end by 4 bases; junction bases not matched to a gene: 4. The CDR3 loop is CASSSGTSVYEQYF. DNA for the CDR3: TGTGCCAGCAGCTCCGGGACTAGCGTATACGAGCAGTACTTC.

The V gene is TRBV20-1, the J gene TRBJ2-7; 8 positions match TRBD1. Germline V gene data show CDR1 as DFQATT and CDR2 as SNEGSKA (reference sequence). Germline trimming cut 0 bases from V and 4 bases from J; bases unmatched to any gene: 5. This CDR3 region has 14 residues. In nucleotides, the CDR3 is TGCAGTGCTAGAGAAGGGGACAGGACATACGAGCAGTACGTC. This codes for CSAREGDRTYEQYV.

The sample holds a few counts of this clonotype. V gene TRBV12-3 or TRBV12-4 combines with J gene TRBJ2-6; D might be TRBD1 (6 bases). Trimming removed 3 bases from V and 0 bases from J, with 9 bases in between. The CDR3 covers 16 residues. The CDR3: CASSLRGSSGANVLTF. In DNA form, the CDR3 reads TGTGCCAGCAGTTTGAGGGGGAGCTCTGGGGCCAACGTCCTGACTTTC.

The chain carries TRBV2 and TRBJ2-3; 7 positions agree with TRBD2. The ends lost 8 bases at V and 0 bases at J; junction bases unmatched: 8. The CDR3 consists of 15 residues. In germline, CDR1 is SNHLY, CDR2 FYNNEI. As DNA, the CDR3 is TGTGCCAGCGTGTCTAGCGGTTTTAGCACAGATACGCAGTATTTT. The encoded protein is CASVSSGFSTDTQYF. The entire variable domain, with the rest obtained from reference TRBV2 and TRBJ2-3, is as follows: EPEVTQTPSHQVTQMGQEVILRCVPISNHLYFYWYRQILGQKVEFLVSFYNNEISEKSEIFDDQFSVERPDGSNFTLKIRSTKLEDSAMYFCASVSSGFSTDTQYFGPGTRLTVL.

The CDR3 sequence is CSATQDFEQYF. The CDR3 nucleotides read TGCAGTGCCACCCAGGATTTCGAGCAGTACTTC. This rearrangement joins TRBV20-1 to TRBJ2-7; D is unclear. The V end lost 6 bases, the J end lost 6 bases, and 12 bases lay between the germline ends. CDR3 size: 11 residues. The V gene's germline CDR1 is DFQATT and CDR2 SNEGSKA (reference sequence).

Only a few counts were recorded for this clonotype. The chain combines TRBV7-8 with TRBJ2-7, with D unresolved. V was trimmed by 0 bases and J by 2 bases, leaving 11 bases between them. Germline assignment: CDR1 SGHVS and CDR2 FQNEAQ. The CDR3 is made up of 15 amino acids. This CDR3 is CASSLAQSTAYEQYF. In DNA, the CDR3 is TGTGCCAGCAGCTTAGCACAGTCAACAGCCTACGAGCAGTACTTC. The complete variable domain, with remaining parts taken from reference TRBV7-8 and TRBJ2-7, reads GAGVSQSPRYKVAKRGQDVALRCDPISGHVSLFWYQQALGQGPEFLTYFQNEAQLDKSGLPSDRFFAERPEGSVSTLKIQRTQQEDSAVYLCASSLAQSTAYEQYFGPGTRLTVT.

This clonotype has a count of ten or more. The chain links TRBV27 to TRBJ1-1, with a weak D call TRBD1 (5 bases). The CDR3 length is 14 residues. Trimming pared 6 bases from V and 4 bases from J, leaving 15 bases between. Germline V gives CDR1 MNHEY, CDR2 SMNVEV (reference sequence). CDR3 loop: CASSLRGIVTEAFF. The CDR3 DNA follows: TGTGCCAGCAGCCTAAGGGGTATAGTCACTGAAGCTTTCTTT.

This clonotype showed up just once. V is TRBV21-1 and J is TRBJ2-5. TRBV21-1 is deemed a pseudogene. The CDR3 spans 16 residues. The CDR3 is CASSKEVGISQETQYF. For the CDR3, the DNA is TGTGCCAGCAGCAAAGAGGTTGGGATTTCCCAAGAGACCCAGTACTTC.

This clonotype appeared a few times. The V call is TRBV6-1, the J call TRBJ1-1, with 7 bases fitting TRBD1. With 4 bases clipped from V and 5 bases from J, the junction kept 7 bases outside the gene matches. Germline-derived CDR1 and CDR2 are MNHNS and SASEGT. CDR3 length equals 14 residues. The CDR3 region is CASSGGQWETEAFF. In nucleotides, the CDR3 is TGTGCCAGCAGTGGGGGACAGTGGGAAACTGAAGCTTTCTTT.

The chain employs TRBV12-3 or TRBV12-4 and TRBJ1-2; TRBD1 might be the D (5 bases). V lost 4 bases and J 14 bases, leaving 20 bases between the germline ends. This CDR3 has 13 residues. CDR3 protein: CASSSYEALGETF. Written as DNA, the CDR3 is TGTGCCAGCAGTTCCTACGAGGCCCTGGGGGAAACCTTC.